The present TCR beta chain was sequenced within a study of blood T cell repertoires in COVID-19. Study-level background: The United States, Italy and Spain supplied acute and convalescent COVID-19 samples. PBMCs, B-cell-depleted T cells, or T cells were the source of the cDNA or gDNA that made up the material.

V was clipped by 9 bases and J by 6 bases; unmatched bases: 4. The germline V gene has CDR1 WSHSY and CDR2 SAAADI. The CDR3 length is 11 residues. As handled by the study authors: Nucleated cell number was recorded as an estimate derived from reference gene primer amplification. Only in-frame clones appear in the TCRdb table, and some are missing; sequencing was by immunoSEQ multiplex PCR. V and J calls and clone size come straight from that table; D and trimming were deduced from the DNA. The sample records some 80,000 clones, over 80% being singletons. Sequencing was done on a sample of peripheral blood. The genes are TRBV10-2 and TRBJ2-5; 7 positions agree with TRBD2. This receptor was taken from an elderly man with active or convalescent COVID-19. The CDR3 sequence: CASSSGQTQYF. The CDR3 coding sequence is TGCGCCAGTTCTAGCGGTCAGACCCAGTACTTC.